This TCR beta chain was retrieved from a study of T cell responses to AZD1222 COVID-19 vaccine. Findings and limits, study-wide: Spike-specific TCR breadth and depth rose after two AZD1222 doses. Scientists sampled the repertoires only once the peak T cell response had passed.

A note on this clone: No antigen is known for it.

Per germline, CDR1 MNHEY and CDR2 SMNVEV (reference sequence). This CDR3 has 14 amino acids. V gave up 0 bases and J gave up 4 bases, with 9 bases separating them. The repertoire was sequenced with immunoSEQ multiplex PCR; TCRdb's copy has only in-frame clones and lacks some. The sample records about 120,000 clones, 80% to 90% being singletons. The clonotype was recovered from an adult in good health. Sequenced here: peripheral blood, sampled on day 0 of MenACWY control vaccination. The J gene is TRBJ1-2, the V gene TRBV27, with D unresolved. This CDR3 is CASSLSSSVYGYTF. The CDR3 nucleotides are TGTGCCAGCAGTTTATCTTCCTCTGTCTATGGCTACACCTTC.